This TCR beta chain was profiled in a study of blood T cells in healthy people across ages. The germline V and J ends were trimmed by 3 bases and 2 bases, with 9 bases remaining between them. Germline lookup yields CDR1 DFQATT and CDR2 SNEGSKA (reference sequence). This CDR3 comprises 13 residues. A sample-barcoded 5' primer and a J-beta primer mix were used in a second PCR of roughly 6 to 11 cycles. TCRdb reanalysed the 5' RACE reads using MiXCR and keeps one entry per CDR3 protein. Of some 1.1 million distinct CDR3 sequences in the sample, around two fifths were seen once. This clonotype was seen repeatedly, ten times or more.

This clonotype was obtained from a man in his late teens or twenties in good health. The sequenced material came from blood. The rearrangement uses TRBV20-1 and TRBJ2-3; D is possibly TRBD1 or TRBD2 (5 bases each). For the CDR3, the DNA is TGCAGTGCTAGCCGGGACCTCACAGATACGCAGTATTTT. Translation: CSASRDLTDTQYF.